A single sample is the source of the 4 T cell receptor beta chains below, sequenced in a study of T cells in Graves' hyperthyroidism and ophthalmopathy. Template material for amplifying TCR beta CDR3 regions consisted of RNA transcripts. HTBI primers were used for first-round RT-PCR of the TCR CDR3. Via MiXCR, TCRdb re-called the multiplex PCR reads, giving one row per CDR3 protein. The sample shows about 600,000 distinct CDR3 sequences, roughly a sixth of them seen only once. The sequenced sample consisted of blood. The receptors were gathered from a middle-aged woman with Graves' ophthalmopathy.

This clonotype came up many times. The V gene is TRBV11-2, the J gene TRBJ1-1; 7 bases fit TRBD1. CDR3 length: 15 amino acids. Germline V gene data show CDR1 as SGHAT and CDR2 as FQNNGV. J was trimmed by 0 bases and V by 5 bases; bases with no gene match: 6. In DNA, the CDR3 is TGTGCCAGCAGCCCAGGGGGGGCCTTGAACACTGAAGCTTTCTTT. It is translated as CASSPGGALNTEAFF.

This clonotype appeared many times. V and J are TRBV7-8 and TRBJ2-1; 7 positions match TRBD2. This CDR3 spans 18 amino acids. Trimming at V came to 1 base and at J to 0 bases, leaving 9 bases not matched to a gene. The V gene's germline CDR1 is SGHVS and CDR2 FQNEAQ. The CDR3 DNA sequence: TGTGCCAGCAGCTTAGTGGCTCTAGCGGTAAGCTCCTACAATGAGCAGTTCTTC. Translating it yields CASSLVALAVSSYNEQFF.

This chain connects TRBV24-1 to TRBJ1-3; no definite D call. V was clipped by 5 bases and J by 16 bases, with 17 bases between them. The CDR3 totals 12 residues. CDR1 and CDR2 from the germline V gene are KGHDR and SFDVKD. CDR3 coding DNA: TGTGCCACCAGTGCGGTTTGGGAGGGCTGCTATTTT. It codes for CATSAVWEGCYF.

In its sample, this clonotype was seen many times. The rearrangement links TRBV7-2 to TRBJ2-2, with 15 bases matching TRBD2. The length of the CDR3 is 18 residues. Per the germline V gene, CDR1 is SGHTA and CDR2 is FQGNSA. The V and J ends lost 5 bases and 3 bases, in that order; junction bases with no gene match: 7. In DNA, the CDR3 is TGTGCCAGCAGCCCCGCGGGACTAGCGGGGGGATACACCGGGGAGCTGTTTTTT. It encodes CASSPAGLAGGYTGELFF.